Listed below are T cell receptor beta chains from one sample, sequenced in a study of blood T cell repertoires in COVID-19. Clones were read by immunoSEQ multiplex PCR, and TCRdb kept only the in-frame ones, dropping some. The table lists a few hundred thousand clones, 75% to 95% of them singletons. The material sequenced was peripheral blood. These receptors were collected from a woman in her thirties with COVID-19, enrolled during active disease. Each CDR3 is given without its conserved first and last residue. Fields, in order: V gene, CDR3 protein.

v_call: TRBV7-3; cdr3_aa: ASSWTGGNTEAF
v_call: TRBV4-2; cdr3_aa: ASSQGPQEGLRYGYT
v_call: TRBV6-5; cdr3_aa: ASTPGQGGGEQY
v_call: TRBV4-3; cdr3_aa: ASSQGLAGGPERDYEQY
v_call: TRBV30; cdr3_aa: AWSITGATKGAEAF
v_call: TRBV4-2; cdr3_aa: ASSQVPTGGETQY
v_call: TRBV5-8; cdr3_aa: ASSLLQPGYNEQF
v_call: TRBV21-1; cdr3_aa: ASSKRTPRGRGGYT
v_call: TRBV29-1; cdr3_aa: SAGQGKEDYGYT
v_call: TRBV4-3; cdr3_aa: ASSQGLSAGANEQF
v_call: TRBV30; cdr3_aa: AFTGTSTYEQY
v_call: TRBV10-2; cdr3_aa: ASSESAIYEQY
v_call: TRBV28; cdr3_aa: ASRYRDRENTEAF
v_call: TRBV10-3; cdr3_aa: AIEKGEGEKLF
v_call: TRBV2; cdr3_aa: ASSITSTGGPQNIQY
v_call: TRBV7-2; cdr3_aa: ASSFTGSWVQPQH
v_call: TRBV20-1; cdr3_aa: SASVGTRKETQY
v_call: TRBV2; cdr3_aa: ASSEGDYRTQY
v_call: TRBV2; cdr3_aa: ASRGTGLNQPQH
v_call: TRBV6-6; cdr3_aa: ASRRGNTIY
v_call: TRBV25-1; cdr3_aa: ASMQGGGLYGYT
v_call: TRBV19; cdr3_aa: ASSPGTSGRPSSSYNEQF
v_call: TRBV3-1/TRBV3-2; cdr3_aa: ASSPDRAGYT
v_call: TRBV18; cdr3_aa: ASSPGQGPYEQY
v_call: TRBV5-5; cdr3_aa: ASSLGGSLSTEAF
v_call: TRBV4-1; cdr3_aa: ASSQATGSNTEAF
v_call: TRBV30; cdr3_aa: AWSGTVNQPQH
v_call: TRBV5-4; cdr3_aa: ASSRRAGTGQETQY
v_call: TRBV2; cdr3_aa: ASSEGGQGSTEAF
v_call: TRBV6-5; cdr3_aa: ASVKREGWYGYT
v_call: TRBV6-5; cdr3_aa: ASSSGAFAEQF
v_call: TRBV3-1/TRBV3-2; cdr3_aa: ASSQDIDRQGPLTRSSYEQY
v_call: TRBV14; cdr3_aa: ASSQDKGTYTDTQY
v_call: TRBV7-9; cdr3_aa: ASSSVLRGLKPGELF
v_call: TRBV4-3; cdr3_aa: ASSQDLRSYEQY
v_call: TRBV28; cdr3_aa: ASSLPPDRDPNQPQH
v_call: TRBV3-1/TRBV3-2; cdr3_aa: ASSQGENQPQH
v_call: TRBV7-9; cdr3_aa: ASSLASGINYGYT
v_call: TRBV28; cdr3_aa: ASRLGPDTRHQPQH
v_call: TRBV18; cdr3_aa: ASSPGRGDLYEQY
v_call: TRBV9; cdr3_aa: ASSGSGVIQTGANYGYT
v_call: TRBV19; cdr3_aa: ASTFRDRGGNEQF
v_call: TRBV18; cdr3_aa: ASSPQREGFREQY
v_call: TRBV28; cdr3_aa: ASSMGGFTDTQY
v_call: TRBV6-6; cdr3_aa: ASSYPGQRLEQY
v_call: TRBV6-5; cdr3_aa: ASSYQGALQETQY
v_call: TRBV6-8; cdr3_aa: ASSHPGLAGYEQY
v_call: TRBV28; cdr3_aa: ASFTGGAGNTIY
v_call: TRBV9; cdr3_aa: ASSVMRSDTQY
v_call: TRBV6-5; cdr3_aa: ASSLGENYGYT
v_call: TRBV5-6; cdr3_aa: ASSLVGGSGANVLT
v_call: TRBV11-2; cdr3_aa: ASSLGFEVKNTEAF
v_call: TRBV6-6; cdr3_aa: ASSPPGTGYAYT
v_call: TRBV30; cdr3_aa: AWSVFLGGGYEQY
v_call: TRBV19; cdr3_aa: ASSMGQGSQPQH